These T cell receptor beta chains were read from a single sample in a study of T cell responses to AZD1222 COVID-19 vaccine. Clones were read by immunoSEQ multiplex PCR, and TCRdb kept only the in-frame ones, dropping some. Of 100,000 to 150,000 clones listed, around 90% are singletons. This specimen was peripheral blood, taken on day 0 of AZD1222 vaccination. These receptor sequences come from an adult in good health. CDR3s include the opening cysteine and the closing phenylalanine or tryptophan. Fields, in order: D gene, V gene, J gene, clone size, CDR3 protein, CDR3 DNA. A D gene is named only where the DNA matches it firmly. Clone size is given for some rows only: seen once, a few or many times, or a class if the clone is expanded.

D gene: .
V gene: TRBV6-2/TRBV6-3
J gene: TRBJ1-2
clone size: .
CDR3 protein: CASSYSRIPGQVYGYTF
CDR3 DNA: TGTGCCAGCAGTTACTCGAGAATTCCAGGGCAAGTCTATGGCTACACCTTC

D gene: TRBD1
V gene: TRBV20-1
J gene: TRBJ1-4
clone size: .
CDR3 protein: CSASHRGTGNEKLFF
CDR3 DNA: TGCAGTGCTAGTCACAGGGGTACGGGAAATGAAAAACTGTTTTTT

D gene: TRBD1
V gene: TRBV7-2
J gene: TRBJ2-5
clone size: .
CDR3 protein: CASSLAIQGVETQYF
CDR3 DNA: TGTGCCAGCAGCCTCGCCATTCAGGGGGTAGAGACCCAGTACTTC

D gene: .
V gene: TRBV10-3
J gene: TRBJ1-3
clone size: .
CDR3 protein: CAISAEGSGNTIYF
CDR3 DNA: TGTGCCATCAGTGCGGAGGGGTCGGGAAACACCATATATTTT

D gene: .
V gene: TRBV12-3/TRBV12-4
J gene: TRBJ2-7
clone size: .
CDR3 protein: CASSSDISYEQYF
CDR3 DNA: TGTGCCAGCAGTTCGGACATCTCCTACGAGCAGTACTTC

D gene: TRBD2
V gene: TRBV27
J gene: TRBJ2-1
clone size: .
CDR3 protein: CASSLYYSGLASEQFF
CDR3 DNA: TGTGCCAGCAGTTTATACTATTCGGGACTAGCGAGTGAGCAGTTCTTC

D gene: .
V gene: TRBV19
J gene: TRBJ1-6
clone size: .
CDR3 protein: CASSIKLASAERNSPLHF
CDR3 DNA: TGTGCCAGTAGTATAAAACTCGCCTCGGCAGAACGTAATTCACCCCTCCACTTT

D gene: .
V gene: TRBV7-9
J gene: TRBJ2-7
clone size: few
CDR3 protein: CASSQNPGKQGHEQYF
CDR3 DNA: TGTGCCAGCAGCCAGAACCCCGGGAAACAAGGCCACGAGCAGTACTTC

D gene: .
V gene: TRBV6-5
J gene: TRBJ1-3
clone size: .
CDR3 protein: CASSTGLNTIYF
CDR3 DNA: TGTGCCAGCAGTACCGGCTTAAACACCATATATTTT

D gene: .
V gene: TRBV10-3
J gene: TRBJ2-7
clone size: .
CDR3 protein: CAIRDRIPYEQYF
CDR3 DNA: TGTGCCATCAGGGATCGGATCCCCTACGAGCAGTACTTC

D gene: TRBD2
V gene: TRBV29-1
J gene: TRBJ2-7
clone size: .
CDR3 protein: CSGRTSGSSYEQYF
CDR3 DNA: TGCAGCGGAAGGACTAGCGGGAGCTCCTACGAGCAGTACTTC

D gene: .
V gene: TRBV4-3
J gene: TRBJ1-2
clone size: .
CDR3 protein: CASSQDSGGLGGYTF
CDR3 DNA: TGCGCCAGCAGCCAAGATTCGGGGGGGCTCGGAGGCTACACCTTC

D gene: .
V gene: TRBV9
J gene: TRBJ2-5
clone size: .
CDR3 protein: CASSARLSGETQYF
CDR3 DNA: TGTGCCAGCAGCGCCCGACTATCAGGGGAGACCCAGTACTTC

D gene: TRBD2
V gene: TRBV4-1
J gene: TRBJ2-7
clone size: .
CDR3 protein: CASSHRAGREVPSYEQYF
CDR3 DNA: TGCGCCAGCAGCCACAGAGCGGGGCGGGAGGTACCCTCCTACGAGCAGTACTTC

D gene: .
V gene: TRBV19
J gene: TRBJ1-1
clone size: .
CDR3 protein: CASRPTSLNTEAFF
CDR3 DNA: TGTGCCAGTAGACCGACCTCCTTGAACACTGAAGCTTTCTTT

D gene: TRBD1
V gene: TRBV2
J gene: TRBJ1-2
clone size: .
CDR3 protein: CASRLPDRDYGYTF
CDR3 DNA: TGTGCCAGCAGGTTGCCAGACAGGGACTATGGCTACACCTTC

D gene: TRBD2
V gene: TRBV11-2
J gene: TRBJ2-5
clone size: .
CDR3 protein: CASSLGSGSGGWYQETQYF
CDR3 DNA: TGTGCCAGCAGCTTAGGTAGCGGGAGTGGTGGATGGTACCAAGAGACCCAGTACTTC

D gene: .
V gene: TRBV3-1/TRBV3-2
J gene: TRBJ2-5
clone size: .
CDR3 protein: CASSQVAVCFQGQETQYF
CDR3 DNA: TGTGCCAGCAGCCAAGTGGCTGTTTGCTTCCAGGGACAAGAGACCCAGTACTTC

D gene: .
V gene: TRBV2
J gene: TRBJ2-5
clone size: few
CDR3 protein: CASSEVETQYF
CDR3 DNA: TGTGCCAGCAGTGAAGTTGAGACCCAGTACTTC

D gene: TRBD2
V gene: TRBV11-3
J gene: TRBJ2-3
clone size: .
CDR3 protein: CASSRRAGDIDTQYF
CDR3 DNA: TGTGCCAGCAGCCGACGAGCGGGAGACATAGATACGCAGTATTTT

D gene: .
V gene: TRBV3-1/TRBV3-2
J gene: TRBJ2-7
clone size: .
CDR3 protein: CASSQDSGRGEQYF
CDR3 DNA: TGTGCCAGCAGCCAAGATTCCGGCAGGGGCGAGCAGTACTTC

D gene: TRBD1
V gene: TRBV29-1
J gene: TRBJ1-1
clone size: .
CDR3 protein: CSVGYRGRRNTEAFF
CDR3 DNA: TGCAGCGTTGGGTACAGGGGGCGCCGGAACACTGAAGCTTTCTTT

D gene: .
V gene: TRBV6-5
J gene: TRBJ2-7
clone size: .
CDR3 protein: CASSYLAGWGYEQYF
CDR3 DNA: TGTGCCAGCAGTTACTTGGCCGGATGGGGCTACGAGCAGTACTTC

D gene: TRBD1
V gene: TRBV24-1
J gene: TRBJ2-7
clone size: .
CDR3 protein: CATSETGTGAYEQYF
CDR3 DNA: TGTGCCACCAGTGAAACCGGGACAGGGGCCTACGAGCAGTACTTC

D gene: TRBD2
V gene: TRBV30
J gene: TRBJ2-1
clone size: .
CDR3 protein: CACFSGRAQSSYNEQFF
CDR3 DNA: TGTGCCTGCTTTAGCGGGAGGGCCCAGAGCTCCTACAATGAGCAGTTCTTC

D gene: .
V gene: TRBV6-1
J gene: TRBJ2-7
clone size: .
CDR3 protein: CASSDGRDTIYEQYF
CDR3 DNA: TGTGCCAGCAGTGACGGCCGGGACACTATCTACGAGCAGTACTTC

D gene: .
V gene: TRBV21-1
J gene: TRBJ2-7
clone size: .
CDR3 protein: CASSNGGVGRYEQYF
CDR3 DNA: TGTGCCAGCAGCAATGGGGGAGTAGGACGCTACGAGCAGTACTTC

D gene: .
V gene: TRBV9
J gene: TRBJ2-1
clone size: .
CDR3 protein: CASSVGGGINEQFF
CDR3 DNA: TGTGCCAGCAGCGTCGGCGGCGGGATCAATGAGCAGTTCTTC

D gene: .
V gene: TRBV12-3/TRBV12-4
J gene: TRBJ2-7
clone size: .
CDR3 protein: CASSSNPQHEQYF
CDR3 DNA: TGTGCCAGCAGTTCAAACCCCCAGCACGAGCAGTACTTC

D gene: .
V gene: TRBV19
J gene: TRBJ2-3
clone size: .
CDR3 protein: CASSITSGLDTQYF
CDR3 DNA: TGTGCCAGTAGTATAACGAGCGGTTTAGATACGCAGTATTTT

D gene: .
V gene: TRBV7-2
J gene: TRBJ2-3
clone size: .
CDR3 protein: CASSLQGGYTDTQYF
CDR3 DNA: TGTGCCAGCAGCTTGCAAGGGGGGTACACAGATACGCAGTATTTT

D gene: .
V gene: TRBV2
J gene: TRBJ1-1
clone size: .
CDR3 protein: CASSEAPGVNTEAFF
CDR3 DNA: TGTGCCAGCAGTGAAGCCCCGGGGGTGAACACTGAAGCTTTCTTT

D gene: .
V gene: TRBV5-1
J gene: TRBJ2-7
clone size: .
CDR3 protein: CASSFTGPSYEQYF
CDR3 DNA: TGCGCCAGCAGCTTTACAGGACCCTCCTACGAGCAGTACTTC

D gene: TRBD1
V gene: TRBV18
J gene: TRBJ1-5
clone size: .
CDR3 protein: CASSPFGTGNNQPQHF
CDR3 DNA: TGTGCCAGCTCACCTTTTGGGACAGGGAACAATCAGCCCCAGCATTTT

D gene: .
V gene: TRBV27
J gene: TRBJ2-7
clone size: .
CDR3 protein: CASSLKGDPYEQYF
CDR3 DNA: TGTGCCAGCAGTTTAAAGGGGGATCCCTACGAGCAGTACTTC

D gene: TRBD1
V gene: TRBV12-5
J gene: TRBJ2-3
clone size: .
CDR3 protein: CASGLDDRVSTDTQYF
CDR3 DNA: TGTGCTAGTGGTTTGGATGACAGGGTGAGCACAGATACGCAGTATTTT

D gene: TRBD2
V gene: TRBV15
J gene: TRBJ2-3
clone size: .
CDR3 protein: CATRRLAGEGVSDTQYF
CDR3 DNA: TGTGCCACCCGGAGGTTAGCGGGAGAGGGGGTCTCAGATACGCAGTATTTT

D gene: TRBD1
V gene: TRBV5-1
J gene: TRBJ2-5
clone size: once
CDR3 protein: CASSGDRQETQYF
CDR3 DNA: TGCGCCAGCAGTGGGGACAGACAAGAGACCCAGTACTTC

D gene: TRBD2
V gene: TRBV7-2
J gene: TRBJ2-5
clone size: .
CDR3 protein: CASSFVRASGRGETQYF
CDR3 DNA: TGTGCCAGCAGCTTTGTACGGGCTAGCGGGAGGGGTGAGACCCAGTACTTC

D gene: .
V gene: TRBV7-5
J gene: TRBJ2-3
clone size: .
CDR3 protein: CVRSYPPGTSGRAKDTQYF
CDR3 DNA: TGTGTCAGAAGCTACCCGCCCGGGACTAGCGGGAGGGCCAAAGATACGCAGTATTTT

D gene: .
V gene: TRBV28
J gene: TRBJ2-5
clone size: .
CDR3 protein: CASSLRLGGTQYF
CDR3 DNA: TGTGCCAGCAGTTTACGGTTGGGAGGGACCCAGTACTTC

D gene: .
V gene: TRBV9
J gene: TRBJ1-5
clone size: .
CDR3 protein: CASSVGAGANQPQHF
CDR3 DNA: TGTGCCAGCAGCGTAGGGGCGGGAGCCAATCAGCCCCAGCATTTT

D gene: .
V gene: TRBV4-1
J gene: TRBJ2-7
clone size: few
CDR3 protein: CASSLSSQGSYEQYF
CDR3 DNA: TGCGCCAGCAGCCTCTCAAGCCAGGGATCCTACGAGCAGTACTTC

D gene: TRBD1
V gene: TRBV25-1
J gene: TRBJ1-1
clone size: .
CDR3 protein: CASRTLGGREDTEAFF
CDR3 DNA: TGTGCCAGCAGAACACTAGGGGGCAGGGAGGATACTGAAGCTTTCTTT

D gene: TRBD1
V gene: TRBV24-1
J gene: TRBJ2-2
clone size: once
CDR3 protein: CATSDSGTGGDTGELFF
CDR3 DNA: TGTGCCACCAGTGATTCCGGGACAGGGGGGGACACCGGGGAGCTGTTTTTT

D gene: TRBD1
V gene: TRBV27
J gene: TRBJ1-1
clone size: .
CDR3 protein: CASSLSWTGNTEAFF
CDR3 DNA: TGTGCCAGCAGTTTATCATGGACAGGGAACACTGAAGCTTTCTTT

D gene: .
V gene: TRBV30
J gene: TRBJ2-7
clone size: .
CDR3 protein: CAWTIWGRSYEQYF
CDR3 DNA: TGTGCCTGGACTATTTGGGGGAGGTCCTACGAGCAGTACTTC

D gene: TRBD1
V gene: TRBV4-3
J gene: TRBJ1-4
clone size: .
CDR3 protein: CASSRYIQTGVGEKLFF
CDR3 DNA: TGCGCCAGCAGCCGTTACATCCAGACAGGGGTTGGTGAAAAACTGTTTTTT

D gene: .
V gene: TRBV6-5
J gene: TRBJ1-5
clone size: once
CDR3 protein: CASSPRDTNQPQHF
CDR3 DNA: TGTGCCAGCAGTCCCCGGGACACCAATCAGCCCCAGCATTTT

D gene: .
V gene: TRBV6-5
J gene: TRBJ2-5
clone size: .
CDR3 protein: CASREAGETQYF
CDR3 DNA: TGTGCCAGCAGGGAGGCGGGGGAGACCCAGTACTTC

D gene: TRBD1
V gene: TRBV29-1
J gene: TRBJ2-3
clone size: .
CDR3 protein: CSVGGTGGRTDTQYF
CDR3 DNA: TGCAGCGTTGGGGGAACAGGGGGAAGAACAGATACGCAGTATTTT

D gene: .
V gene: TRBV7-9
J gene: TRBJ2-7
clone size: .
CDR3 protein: CASSLTVSSYEQYF
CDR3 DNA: TGTGCCAGCAGCTTAACAGTTAGCTCCTACGAGCAGTACTTC

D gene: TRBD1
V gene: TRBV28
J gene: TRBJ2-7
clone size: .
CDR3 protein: CASRLNRGLYEQYF
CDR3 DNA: TGTGCCAGCAGACTCAACAGGGGGCTCTACGAGCAGTACTTC